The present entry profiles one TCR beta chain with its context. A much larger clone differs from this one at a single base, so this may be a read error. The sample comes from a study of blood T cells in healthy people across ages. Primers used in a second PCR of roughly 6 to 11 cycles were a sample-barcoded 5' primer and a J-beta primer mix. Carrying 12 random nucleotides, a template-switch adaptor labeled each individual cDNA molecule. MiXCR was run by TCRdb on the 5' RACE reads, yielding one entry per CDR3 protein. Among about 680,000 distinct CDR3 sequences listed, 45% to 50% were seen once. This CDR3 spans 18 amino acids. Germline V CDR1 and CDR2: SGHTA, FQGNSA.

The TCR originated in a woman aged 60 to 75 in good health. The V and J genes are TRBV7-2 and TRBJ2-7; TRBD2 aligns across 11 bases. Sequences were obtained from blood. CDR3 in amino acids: CANSLAPGTSGSAYEQYF. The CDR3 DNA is TGTGCCAACAGCTTAGCCCCCGGGACTAGCGGCTCTGCCTACGAGCAGTACTTC.